The 8 T cell receptor beta chains given below trace back to one sample, sequenced in a study of blood T cell repertoires in COVID-19. Some clones are missing from TCRdb's copy, which holds only in-frame ones; the method was immunoSEQ multiplex PCR. The sample yields about 140,000 clones, approximately 89% seen once. The sequencing sample was made of peripheral blood. Every receptor here comes from a human donor in a cohort sampled during active COVID-19.

This clone was seen once. The V gene is TRBV11-2, the J gene TRBJ1-2, with D tentatively TRBD1 (6 bases). This CDR3 has 12 amino acids. CDR1 is SGHAT, CDR2 FQNNGV, per germline. The ends were cut back, 5 bases at V and 6 bases at J, with 10 bases in the middle. DNA for the CDR3: TGTGCCAGCAGCCCAAACAGGGATGGCTACACCTTC. Protein: CASSPNRDGYTF.

The chain uses TRBV25-1 and TRBJ2-7; 10 positions match TRBD1. In germline, CDR1 is MGHDK, CDR2 SYGVNS. With 4 bases clipped from V and 7 bases from J, the junction kept 4 bases outside the gene matches. The CDR3 has 13 residues. The CDR3 reads CASSVRTGGEQYF. The CDR3 nucleotides are TGTGCCAGCAGTGTTCGGACAGGGGGTGAGCAGTACTTC.

This rearrangement joins TRBV6-2 or TRBV6-3 to TRBJ1-2, with 8 bases lining up with TRBD1. This CDR3 spans 17 amino acids. Germline V CDR1 and CDR2: MNHEY, SVGEGT. The ends lost 4 bases at V and 0 bases at J; junction bases unmatched: 10. The CDR3 reads CASSFPTTGETNYGYTF. In nucleotides, the CDR3 is TGTGCCAGCAGTTTCCCCACGACAGGGGAAACTAACTATGGCTACACCTTC.

This clone showed up just a few times. This chain links TRBV5-4 with TRBJ2-2; D remains ambiguous. Trimming shortened V by 3 bases and J by 2 bases, and 11 bases separated the two germline ends. Germline CDR1 is SGHNT and CDR2 is YYREEE (reference sequence). The CDR3 extends over 15 amino acids. The CDR3 loop reads CASSSRPLNTGELFF. CDR3 in DNA: TGTGCCAGCAGCTCTAGACCGCTTAACACCGGGGAGCTGTTTTTT. Based on the CDR3 plus reference TRBV5-4 and TRBJ2-2, the full variable domain is ETGVTQSPTHLIKTRGQQVTLRCSSQSGHNTVSWYQQALGQGPQFIFQYYREEENGRGNFPPRFSGLQFPNYSSELNVNALELDDSALYLCASSSRPLNTGELFFGEGSRLTVL.

This chain joins TRBV7-2 and TRBJ1-6; D gene ambiguous. Germline CDR1 and CDR2: SGHTA and FQGNSA. The CDR3 sequence is 15 residues long. Trimming shortened V by 2 bases and J by 9 bases, and 14 bases separated the two germline ends. CDR3 amino acids: CASSLNPVGGSPLHF. CDR3 in DNA: TGTGCCAGCAGCTTAAACCCGGTGGGAGGTTCACCCCTCCACTTT.

The rearrangement joins TRBV2 to TRBJ1-6; D is unresolved. V was shortened by 5 bases and J by 8 bases, with 13 bases between the two germline ends. CDR3 length: 14 amino acids. Germline CDR1 reads SNHLY; CDR2 reads FYNNEI. The CDR3 DNA reads as TGTGCCAGCAGTTTCGGACTTTTGGATTCACCCCTCCACTTT. Protein product: CASSFGLLDSPLHF.

The DNA of the CDR3 is TGTGCCATCAGTGAGGACACTAATTCACCCCTCCACTTT. Its translation: CAISEDTNSPLHF. The chain is built from TRBV10-3 and TRBJ1-6, with no clear D. Trimming removed 2 bases from V and 6 bases from J, with 5 bases in between. Germline V gene lookup returns CDR1 ENHRY and CDR2 SYGVKD. The CDR3 runs to 13 residues.

CDR3 loop: CASSLGRGTQQYF. CDR3 in DNA: TGTGCCAGCAGCTTGGGTAGGGGCACTCAGCAGTACTTC. The V and J genes are TRBV5-6 and TRBJ2-7; perhaps TRBD1 as D (5 bases). Per germline, CDR1 SGHDT and CDR2 YYEEEE. V lost 0 bases, J lost 8 bases, and 12 bases lay in between. This CDR3 contains 13 residues. The full variable domain, with the rest looked up from reference TRBV5-6 and TRBJ2-7, is DAGVTQSPTHLIKTRGQQVTLRCSPKSGHDTVSWYQQALGQGPQFIFQYYEEEERQRGNFPDRFSGHQFPNYSSELNVNALLLGDSALYLCASSLGRGTQQYFGPGTRLTVT.